Each of the 30 T cell receptor beta chains below was sequenced from the same sample in a study of CD8+ T cells in alopecia areata. Following RNA extraction, reverse transcription yielded cDNA that acted as the sequencing template. Generated by immunoSEQ multiplex PCR, the TCRdb table keeps only in-frame clones and is missing some. The sample comprises about 220,000 clones, approximately 57% of which are singletons, and around 1.5% rests with the top ten. Treatment given: oral pan-JAK inhibitor, 5-10 mg twice daily. Here the sequenced sample was CD4+ T cells sorted from blood, taken at week 4, from a patient treated with tofacitinib. The source is a human donor with alopecia areata.

Regarding this clone: Other DNA sequences in this specimen translate into the identical CDR3. The V gene is TRBV29-1, the J gene TRBJ2-3; D is uncertain. The V gene lost 4 bases and the J gene lost 1 base, with 6 bases spanning the gap. CDR1 and CDR2 (germline): SQVTM, ANQGSEA. There are 12 residues in the CDR3. The CDR3 DNA follows: TGCAGCGTTGTTAGGGGCACAGATACGCAGTATTTT. Translated, it gives CSVVRGTDTQYF.

The gene calls are TRBV13 and TRBJ1-1; D is uncertain. Trimming shortened V by 1 base and J by 2 bases, and 11 bases separated the two germline ends. Germline V gives CDR1 PRHDT, CDR2 FYEKMQ (reference sequence). This CDR3 has 15 residues. DNA for the CDR3: TGTGCCAGCAGCTTAGCTCGTCAGGCAAACACTGAAGCTTTCTTT. This encodes CASSLARQANTEAFF.

On this clone: Other nucleotide sequences from this sample produce the same CDR3. The genes are TRBV2 and TRBJ2-6; no firm D call. Per the germline V gene, CDR1 is SNHLY and CDR2 is FYNNEI. This CDR3 is 13 amino acids long. V shed 4 bases and J shed 4 bases, with 5 bases lying between them. The CDR3 DNA reads as TGTGCCAGCAGTGGGTCCGGGGCCAACGTCCTGACTTTC. Residues: CASSGSGANVLTF.

The V and J genes are TRBV15 and TRBJ2-7; D remains ambiguous. Per germline, CDR1 LNHNV and CDR2 YYDKDF (reference sequence). The CDR3 is 12 residues long. Trimming removed 0 bases from V and 2 bases from J, with 2 bases in between. CDR3 residues: CATSREPYEQYF. In DNA form, the CDR3 reads TGTGCCACCAGCAGAGAGCCCTACGAGCAGTACTTC.

V is TRBV5-6 and J is TRBJ2-5; D is ambiguous. The length of the CDR3 is 12 residues. Between the trimmed V and J ends, which lost 2 bases and 3 bases, there was a span of 5 bases. Germline-derived CDR1 and CDR2 are SGHDT and YYEEEE. The DNA of the CDR3 is TGTGCCAGCAGCTTAGTGAAAGAGACCCAGTACTTC. Translating it yields CASSLVKETQYF.

The chain uses TRBV30 and TRBJ1-1, with 8 bases that match TRBD1. Germline V lookup: CDR1 GTSNPN, CDR2 SVGIG (reference sequence). V lost 5 bases to trimming and J lost 3 bases; unmatched junction nucleotides: 8. This CDR3 has 14 amino acids. The CDR3: CAWLRRGLDTEAFF. The CDR3 bases are TGTGCCTGGCTTCGCAGGGGGCTGGACACTGAAGCTTTCTTT.

The table lists this clone with a few counts. The gene calls are TRBV5-1 and TRBJ2-3; D may be TRBD2 (6 bases). V shed 7 bases and J shed 6 bases, with 27 bases lying between them. The CDR3 contains 17 residues. Germline lookup yields CDR1 SGHRS and CDR2 YFSETQ. CDR3 sequence (DNA): TGCGCCAGCCGGTACACATTAAGCGGGCCCTCGGGGGATACGCAGTATTTT. Protein: CASRYTLSGPSGDTQYF.

This chain uses TRBV30 with TRBJ2-7; D uncertain. With 0 bases removed from V and 0 bases from J, the gap between germline ends came to 12 bases. The germline CDR1 and CDR2 sequences are GTSNPN and SVGIG (reference sequence). CDR3 length: 15 residues. CDR3 sequence (DNA): TGTGCCTGGAGTGTAAAGGGCATTACCTCCTACGAGCAGTACTTC. Protein: CAWSVKGITSYEQYF.

The rearrangement joins TRBV2 to TRBJ1-2; 7 bases are a match to TRBD1. After removal of 8 bases from V and 6 bases from J, the junction contained 12 bases not matched to a gene. The CDR3 is 14 residues long. Germline values: CDR1 SNHLY, CDR2 FYNNEI. CDR3 in DNA: TGTGCCAGCGCAGGCCAGGGGGATTTAGATGGCTACACCTTC. It codes for CASAGQGDLDGYTF.

The DNA of the CDR3 is TGTGCCAGCAGTTACTCGAGAGGGGGAATACGATATGGCTACACCTTC. This encodes CASSYSRGGIRYGYTF. V usage is TRBV6-5 and J usage is TRBJ1-2; possible D gene TRBD1, 6 bases. Germline V gene lookup returns CDR1 MNHEY and CDR2 SVGAGI. Deletions cut 0 bases from V and 5 bases from J, with 16 bases between. CDR3 length equals 16 residues.

Comments on this clone: Other nucleotide sequences from this sample produce the same CDR3. V and J are TRBV29-1 and TRBJ1-2; 9 bases align to TRBD1. Germline lookup yields CDR1 SQVTM and CDR2 ANQGSEA. This CDR3 comprises 12 residues. The J segment lost 4 bases and the V segment lost 4 bases, leaving 1 base of the junction unmatched. CDR3 in amino acids: CSVGGQGYGYTF. The CDR3 region has the DNA TGCAGCGTTGGGGGACAGGGCTATGGCTACACCTTC.

This chain links TRBV30 with TRBJ1-2; TRBD1 aligns across 8 bases. The CDR3 runs 14 residues. With 7 bases clipped from V and 4 bases from J, the junction kept 11 bases outside the gene matches. Germline loops: CDR1 GTSNPN, CDR2 SVGIG (reference sequence). The CDR3 reads CASYNRGTSYGYTF. The CDR3 nucleotides read TGTGCCTCCTACAACAGGGGGACAAGCTATGGCTACACCTTC.

In regard to this clone: This sample includes further DNA sequences coding for the same CDR3. The CDR3 protein is CASRGQGDDQPQHF. CDR3 bases: TGTGCCAGCAGGGGACAGGGGGACGATCAGCCCCAGCATTTT. The rearrangement joins TRBV25-1 to TRBJ1-5, with 11 bases that match TRBD1. Losses at the gene ends were 6 bases for V and 5 bases for J; bases not matched to a gene: 3. CDR1 and CDR2 (germline): MGHDK, SYGVNS. CDR3 size: 14 residues.

This sequence joins TRBV4-3 and TRBJ1-2, with TRBD1 matching 10 bases. The V and J ends lost 2 bases and 6 bases, in that order; junction bases with no gene match: 3. The CDR3 sequence is 14 residues long. Germline CDR1 LGHNA, CDR2 YSLEER. CDR3 loop: CASSQLGTGDGYTF. The CDR3 DNA reads TGCGCCAGCAGCCAACTCGGGACAGGGGATGGCTACACCTTC.

This chain links TRBV15 with TRBJ1-1; D is perhaps TRBD1 (6 bases). With 1 base removed from V and 6 bases from J, the gap between germline ends came to 12 bases. The CDR3 spans 14 residues. Germline CDR1 is LNHNV and CDR2 is YYDKDF (reference sequence). For the CDR3, the DNA is TGTGCCACCAGCAGAGCTGGACAGTTCTCTGAAGCTTTCTTT. The encoded protein is CATSRAGQFSEAFF.

This clone occurred a few times. The rearrangement uses TRBV4-3 and TRBJ1-6, with unresolved D. The germline gives CDR1 LGHNA, CDR2 YSLEER. The CDR3 sequence is 14 residues long. The V and J ends lost 1 base and 5 bases respectively, with 6 bases between them. CDR3 DNA sequence: TGCGCCAGCAGCCAAGGACGGAATAATTCACCCCTCCACTTT. This codes for CASSQGRNNSPLHF.

This rearrangement joins TRBV7-2 to TRBJ2-7, with D perhaps matching TRBD2 (5 bases). Deletions cut 5 bases from V and 7 bases from J, with 15 bases between. This CDR3 spans 13 amino acids. Germline-derived CDR1 and CDR2 are SGHTA and FQGNSA. CDR3 coding DNA: TGTGCCAGCAGCCCGGGATCCGGCCGGGAGCAGTACTTC. Its translation: CASSPGSGREQYF.

J is TRBJ2-3 and V is TRBV29-1, with D uncertain. Trimming cost V 4 bases and J 10 bases, with 21 bases left between them. This CDR3 contains 14 residues. Germline V gene data show CDR1 as SQVTM and CDR2 as ANQGSEA. The CDR3 here is CSVVGSPNTTPQYF. The CDR3 DNA reads as TGCAGCGTTGTAGGAAGCCCCAACACAACGCCGCAGTATTTT.

This clone showed up just a few times. The chain is built from TRBV10-3 and TRBJ2-5; D is unclear. Germline V lookup: CDR1 ENHRY, CDR2 SYGVKD. The CDR3 totals 13 residues. V was pared by 6 bases and J by 0 bases, with 8 bases between. CDR3 sequence reads: CAISIGYQETQYF. CDR3 bases: TGTGCCATCAGCATCGGGTACCAAGAGACCCAGTACTTC.

The chain recombines TRBV30 with TRBJ2-1; TRBD2 might be the D (5 bases). V lost 6 bases and J lost 7, with 13 bases in between. CDR1 is GTSNPN, CDR2 SVGIG, per germline (reference sequence). The CDR3 consists of 12 residues. This CDR3 is CACTFGGNEQFF. In DNA, the CDR3 is TGTGCCTGTACCTTTGGCGGGAATGAGCAGTTCTTC.

This rearrangement joins TRBV30 to TRBJ1-2; D possibly corresponds to TRBD1 (6 bases). V lost 2 bases to trimming and J lost 0 bases, with 10 bases between them. The CDR3 is 14 residues long. Germline V CDR1 and CDR2: GTSNPN, SVGIG (reference sequence). CDR3 in amino acids: CAWSSGHPNYGYTF. In DNA, the CDR3 is TGTGCCTGGAGTTCGGGACACCCTAACTATGGCTACACCTTC.

In its sample, this clone was seen a few times. This sequence joins TRBV29-1 and TRBJ1-2, with D perhaps TRBD1 (5 bases). Trimming removed 6 bases at V and 3 bases at J, with 17 bases between. CDR1 SQVTM and CDR2 ANQGSEA come from the germline V gene. The CDR3 has 14 residues. The CDR3 region has the DNA TGCAGCGTATCGGGACGCCAGAGAGACTATGGCTACACCTTC. Amino acids: CSVSGRQRDYGYTF.

CDR3 coding DNA: TGTGCCTGGGGGAAGACAGGGACGGATGGCTACACCTTC. This codes for CAWGKTGTDGYTF. The chain joins TRBV30 to TRBJ1-2, with 7 bases identical to TRBD1. The CDR3 totals 13 residues. Unmatched junction bases numbered 9, after V lost 5 bases and J lost 6 bases. The germline gives CDR1 GTSNPN, CDR2 SVGIG (reference sequence). Complete variable domain (other parts from reference TRBV30 and TRBJ1-2): SQTIHQWPATLVQPVGSPLSLECTVEGTSNPNLYWYRQAAGRGLQLLFYSVGIGQISSEVPQNLSASRPQDRQFILSSKKLLLSDSGFYLCAWGKTGTDGYTFGSGTRLTVV.

This chain uses TRBV10-3 with TRBJ2-3; D might be TRBD2 (6 bases). CDR3 size: 16 residues. V dropped 2 bases and J dropped 3 bases, with 15 bases sitting between them. Germline V lookup: CDR1 ENHRY, CDR2 SYGVKD. The DNA for the CDR3 is TGTGCCATCAGTGAGACAGCGACTAGGGGAACAGATACGCAGTATTTT. Translated, it gives CAISETATRGTDTQYF.

The chain joins TRBV29-1 to TRBJ1-2; D uncertain. Germline V gene sequence: CDR1 SQVTM, CDR2 ANQGSEA. Trimming left V 4 bases short and J 3 bases short, with 9 bases between. The CDR3 length is 12 residues. For the CDR3, the DNA is TGCAGCGTTGTAACCCCCTACTATGGCTACACCTTC. Translating it yields CSVVTPYYGYTF.

This chain connects TRBV30 to TRBJ1-4; TRBD1 matches 7 bases. V shed 4 bases and J 3 bases; nucleotides not matched to a gene: 2. The CDR3 runs 13 residues. In germline, CDR1 is GTSNPN, CDR2 SVGIG (reference sequence). DNA for the CDR3: TGTGCCTGGACGGGACAGCCTAATGAAAAACTGTTTTTT. Residues: CAWTGQPNEKLFF.

This sequence joins TRBV15 and TRBJ1-1; D is uncertain. V dropped 0 bases and J dropped 1 base, with 9 bases sitting between them. The CDR3 sequence is 15 residues long. Germline CDR1 LNHNV, CDR2 YYDKDF (reference sequence). CDR3 DNA sequence: TGTGCCACCAGCAGAGATCGACAATCGAACACTGAAGCTTTCTTT. Translating gives CATSRDRQSNTEAFF.

This clone has only a few counts. This chain joins TRBV10-1 and TRBJ2-3; D possibly corresponds to TRBD2 (5 bases). Germline-derived CDR1 and CDR2 are WNHNN and SYGVQD (reference sequence). CDR3 length: 12 amino acids. Trimming removed 6 bases at V and 6 bases at J, with 10 bases between. The CDR3 DNA reads TGCGCCAGCAGCGGGAACGATGATACGCAGTATTTT. It codes for CASSGNDDTQYF.

This rearrangement joins TRBV4-3 to TRBJ2-1; 7 nucleotides align to TRBD1. This CDR3 has 16 amino acids. V shed 1 base and J 5 bases; nucleotides not matched to a gene: 8. CDR1 LGHNA and CDR2 YSLEER come from the germline V gene. The CDR3 is CASSQGLQGSHNEQFF. CDR3 nucleotide sequence: TGCGCCAGCAGCCAAGGCCTACAGGGGTCTCACAATGAGCAGTTCTTC.

As for this clone: Mismatch with germline at one junction end may stem from a read error. The rearrangement uses TRBV29-1 and TRBJ1-1; D remains ambiguous. The CDR3 has 9 residues. From germline, CDR1 is SQVTM and CDR2 ANQGSEA. This CDR3 is CSVEPGPLF. In DNA form, the CDR3 reads TGCAGCGTTGAGCCCGGGCCGCTCTTT.